This passage covers 24 T cell receptor beta chains from one sample sequenced in a study of blood T cell repertoires in COVID-19. Method: immunoSEQ multiplex PCR; TCRdb's copy keeps in-frame clones and lacks some. The data hold approximately 230,000 clones, with roughly 82% observed a single time. The sequencing input was peripheral blood. The receptors derive from a woman aged 80 or older with active or convalescent COVID-19.

The rearrangement joins TRBV28 to TRBJ2-3; 8 positions agree with TRBD1. CDR3 size: 15 residues. Germline lookup yields CDR1 MDHEN and CDR2 SYDVKM. J gave up 1 base and V 5 bases, and 5 bases lay outside the gene matches. The CDR3 spells CASSRQGFGTDTQYF. In DNA, the CDR3 is TGTGCCAGCAGTCGACAGGGGTTCGGCACAGATACGCAGTATTTT. The full variable domain, rest sourced from reference TRBV28 and TRBJ2-3, is DVKVTQSSRYLVKRTGEKVFLECVQDMDHENMFWYRQDPGLGLRLIYFSYDVKMKEKGDIPEGYSVSREKKERFSLILESASTNQTSMYLCASSRQGFGTDTQYFGPGTRLTVL.

This rearrangement joins TRBV5-1 to TRBJ2-2, with TRBD2 matching 10 bases. Germline lookup yields CDR1 SGHRS and CDR2 YFSETQ. Trimming cost V 8 bases and J 6 bases; bases outside gene matches: 7. The CDR3 is made up of 14 amino acids. CDR3 residues: CASRAGGAAGELFF. DNA for the CDR3: TGCGCCAGTCGAGCGGGGGGGGCCGCCGGGGAGCTGTTTTTT.

This chain joins TRBV5-1 and TRBJ2-1; 9 bases are a match to TRBD1. The CDR3 consists of 14 residues. Per germline, CDR1 SGHRS and CDR2 YFSETQ. Trimming cost V 4 bases and J 3 bases; bases outside gene matches: 2. The chain's CDR3 is CASSLDRGYNEQFF. CDR3 nucleotides: TGCGCCAGCAGCCTGGACAGGGGCTACAATGAGCAGTTCTTC.

This chain links TRBV19 with TRBJ1-4; no clear D gene. Trimming removed 6 bases from V and 5 bases from J, with 10 bases in between. This CDR3 is 13 amino acids long. Germline loops: CDR1 LNHDA, CDR2 SQIVND (reference sequence). CDR3 loop: CASRPTDNEKLFF. CDR3 DNA sequence: TGTGCCAGTAGACCTACAGACAATGAAAAACTGTTTTTT.

This sequence joins TRBV7-8 and TRBJ1-3; tentative D call: TRBD1 (5 bases). Germline V CDR1 and CDR2: SGHVS, FQNEAQ. V dropped 5 bases and J dropped 8 bases, with 7 bases sitting between them. This CDR3 is built from 11 residues. The CDR3 nucleotides read TGTGCCAGCAGCCTACAGGACACCATATATTTT. This codes for CASSLQDTIYF.

The chain couples TRBV5-1 to TRBJ2-1; 8 bases fit TRBD1. V gave up 4 bases and J gave up 5 bases; unmatched junction bases: 5. This CDR3 comprises 14 residues. The germline gives CDR1 SGHRS, CDR2 YFSETQ. CDR3 DNA: TGCGCCAGCAGCGCCACGGACAGGGACAATGAGCAGTTCTTC. It is translated as CASSATDRDNEQFF.

This chain uses TRBV30 with TRBJ1-6, with D uncertain. CDR1 GTSNPN and CDR2 SVGIG come from the germline V gene (reference sequence). The CDR3 extends over 13 amino acids. The V end was cut by 4 bases, the J end by 7 bases, with 11 bases between. The CDR3, as DNA: TGTGCCTGGATGGGAGGACTAAATTCACCCCTCCACTTT. This sequence encodes CAWMGGLNSPLHF.

This clone was seen once. The chain has TRBV3-1 (or the pseudogene TRBV3-2) and TRBJ2-1, with TRBD2 matching over 7 bases. The CDR3 contains 16 residues. Germline trimming cut 4 bases from V and 2 bases from J; bases unmatched to any gene: 8. CDR1 LGHDT and CDR2 YNNKEL come from the germline V gene (reference sequence). The CDR3 loop is CASSPSGRGTYNEQFF. In nucleotides, the CDR3 is TGTGCCAGCAGCCCGAGTGGGCGGGGGACCTACAATGAGCAGTTCTTC.

The chain recombines TRBV5-1 with TRBJ1-2; D is undetermined. The CDR3 covers 14 residues. With 0 bases removed from V and 2 bases from J, the gap between germline ends came to 8 bases. From germline, CDR1 is SGHRS and CDR2 YFSETQ. CDR3 sequence: CASSLDSFNYGYTF. The CDR3 nucleotides read TGCGCCAGCAGCTTGGACAGCTTCAACTATGGCTACACCTTC.

The chain combines TRBV24-1 with TRBJ2-1; TRBD2 matches at 15 bases. The CDR3 extends over 18 amino acids. CDR1 is KGHDR and CDR2 is SFDVKD in the germline V gene. The V segment lost 9 bases and the J segment 5 bases; nucleotides outside the gene matches: 13. The CDR3 is CATLRTSGGAILHNEQFF. CDR3 sequence (DNA): TGTGCCACCCTACGGACTAGCGGGGGGGCAATCTTACACAATGAGCAGTTCTTC.

V and J are TRBV28 and TRBJ1-5; 10 bases map to TRBD1. This CDR3 region has 14 residues. Germline values: CDR1 MDHEN, CDR2 SYDVKM. After removal of 6 bases from V and 5 bases from J, the junction contained 4 bases not matched to a gene. The CDR3 reads CASSLGTGDQPQHF. DNA of the CDR3: TGTGCCAGCAGCCTGGGGACAGGGGATCAGCCCCAGCATTTT. Complete variable domain (other parts from reference TRBV28 and TRBJ1-5): DVKVTQSSRYLVKRTGEKVFLECVQDMDHENMFWYRQDPGLGLRLIYFSYDVKMKEKGDIPEGYSVSREKKERFSLILESASTNQTSMYLCASSLGTGDQPQHFGDGTRLSIL.

In this sample, this clone turned up once. The V call is TRBV9, the J call TRBJ1-4; D possibly corresponds to TRBD1 (6 bases). V dropped 4 bases and J dropped 7 bases, with 11 bases sitting between them. The germline V gene has CDR1 SGDLS and CDR2 YYNGEE. The CDR3 has 13 residues. The CDR3 nucleotides are TGTGCCAGCAGCACAGGGAATGGTGAAAAACTGTTTTTT. It codes for CASSTGNGEKLFF. The entire variable domain, with the rest obtained from reference TRBV9 and TRBJ1-4, is as follows: DSGVTQTPKHLITATGQRVTLRCSPRSGDLSVYWYQQSLDQGLQFLIQYYNGEERAKGNILERFSAQQFPDLHSELNLSSLELGDSALYFCASSTGNGEKLFFGSGTQLSVL.

The chain employs TRBV11-2 and TRBJ2-1; 7 bases match TRBD2. CDR3 length: 15 residues. Germline V lookup: CDR1 SGHAT, CDR2 FQNNGV. Unmatched junction bases numbered 6, after V lost 0 bases and J lost 7 bases. The CDR3 region is CASSLDRGDYNEQFF. For the CDR3, the DNA is TGTGCCAGCAGCTTAGATCGGGGGGATTATAATGAGCAGTTCTTC.

This chain joins TRBV7-9 and TRBJ2-5; 7 bases agree with TRBD1. Germline V CDR1 and CDR2: SEHNR, FQNEAQ (reference sequence). This CDR3 region has 14 residues. V lost 3 bases and J lost 1; bases outside the gene matches: 2. This chain's CDR3 is CASSLRTGQETQYF. As DNA, the CDR3 is TGTGCCAGCAGCTTGAGGACAGGCCAAGAGACCCAGTACTTC. Together with reference TRBV7-9 and TRBJ2-5, the CDR3 gives the full variable domain: DTGVSQNPRHKITKRGQNVTFRCDPISEHNRLYWYRQTLGQGPEFLTYFQNEAQLEKSRLLSDRFSAERPKGSFSTLEIQRTEQGDSAMYLCASSLRTGQETQYFGPGTRLLVL.

In this sample, this clone turned up a few times. V is TRBV24-1 and J is TRBJ1-3, with unresolved D. The CDR3 is 11 residues long. Trimming took 7 bases from V and 4 from J, leaving 4 bases between them. Germline-derived CDR1 and CDR2 are KGHDR and SFDVKD. CDR3 loop: CATSFGNTIYF. For the CDR3, the DNA is TGTGCCACCAGCTTCGGAAACACCATATATTTT.

The chain has TRBV18 and TRBJ2-5; TRBD1 is a possible D gene (6 bases). The germline V gene encodes CDR1 KGHSH and CDR2 LQKENI. The CDR3 has 14 residues. The V end lost 2 bases, the J end lost 3 bases, and 10 bases lay between the germline ends. The CDR3 nucleotides are TGTGCCAGCTCACCAGCAGGGGTGAAAGAGACCCAGTACTTC. Its protein product is CASSPAGVKETQYF.

In its sample, this clone was seen a few times. The J gene is TRBJ2-3, the V gene TRBV28, with 7 positions matching TRBD1. The length of the CDR3 is 15 residues. Germline assignment: CDR1 MDHEN and CDR2 SYDVKM. J was trimmed by 2 bases and V by 8 bases; bases with no gene match: 10. The CDR3 DNA reads as TGTGCCAGCTCTAGCCGGGACAGATACACAGATACGCAGTATTTT. This translates into CASSSRDRYTDTQYF.

In its sample, this clone was seen once. The chain employs TRBV3-1 (or the pseudogene TRBV3-2) and TRBJ1-5; TRBD1 matches at 9 bases. Trimming at V came to 1 base and at J to 3 bases, leaving 4 bases not matched to a gene. The germline gives CDR1 LGHDT, CDR2 YNNKEL (reference sequence). CDR3 length: 16 amino acids. The CDR3 DNA reads as TGTGCCAGCAGCCAAGGAGGGACAGGGATCAATCAGCCCCAGCATTTT. Translated, it gives CASSQGGTGINQPQHF.

This clone is a singleton in its sample. This sequence joins TRBV24-1 and TRBJ2-2, with TRBD1 identical over 8 bases. CDR3 size: 15 residues. The junction had 9 bases not matched to a gene; V was cut back by 9 bases and J by 4 bases. Germline-derived CDR1 and CDR2 are KGHDR and SFDVKD. The CDR3 region is CATCAGTGGTGELFF. The CDR3, as DNA: TGTGCCACCTGTGCCGGGACAGGAGGCACCGGGGAGCTGTTTTTT.

V usage is TRBV10-3 and J usage is TRBJ2-2; the match to TRBD1 covers 9 bases. Germline CDR1 is ENHRY and CDR2 is SYGVKD. V gave up 7 bases and J gave up 1 base; unmatched junction bases: 1. CDR3 size: 14 residues. The chain's CDR3 is CAITGQGNTGELFF. The CDR3 DNA sequence: TGTGCCATCACGGGACAGGGGAACACCGGGGAGCTGTTTTTT.

The CDR3 coding sequence is TGTGCCAGCAGCCCCGACAGCTCCCGGGAGACCCAGTACTTC. It translates to CASSPDSSRETQYF. V usage is TRBV2 and J usage is TRBJ2-5; tentative D call: TRBD1 (5 bases). Germline V gene data show CDR1 as SNHLY and CDR2 as FYNNEI. The CDR3 sequence is 14 residues long. The V and J ends lost 6 bases and 5 bases respectively, with 16 bases between them.

This chain links TRBV2 with TRBJ1-2; 10 nucleotides agree with TRBD1. The CDR3 covers 14 residues. The germline gives CDR1 SNHLY, CDR2 FYNNEI. The junction had 8 bases not matched to a gene; V was cut back by 6 bases and J by 7 bases. DNA for the CDR3: TGTGCCAGCAGATCCGGGACAGGGGTGGTTGGCTACACCTTC. It encodes CASRSGTGVVGYTF. The variable domain in full, completed from reference TRBV2 and TRBJ1-2, reads EPEVTQTPSHQVTQMGQEVILRCVPISNHLYFYWYRQILGQKVEFLVSFYNNEISEKSEIFDDQFSVERPDGSNFTLKIRSTKLEDSAMYFCASRSGTGVVGYTFGSGTRLTVV.

This chain uses TRBV4-1 with TRBJ1-5; D is undetermined. V was shortened by 1 base and J by 6 bases, with 7 bases between the two germline ends. CDR3 length: 13 residues. Germline values: CDR1 MGHRA, CDR2 YSYEKL. CDR3 bases: TGCGCCAGCAGCCAAGTGCCGAGTCAGCCCCAGCATTTT. This gives the protein CASSQVPSQPQHF.

V and J are TRBV6-5 and TRBJ2-7; 7 nucleotides align to TRBD1. The germline V gene encodes CDR1 MNHEY and CDR2 SVGAGI. The CDR3 extends over 15 amino acids. The V segment lost 6 bases and the J segment 4 bases; nucleotides outside the gene matches: 12. CDR3 loop: CASRRVGTADYEQYF. CDR3 nucleotides: TGTGCCAGCAGGAGGGTGGGGACAGCGGATTACGAGCAGTACTTC.